This TCR beta chain was captured by sequencing in a study of T cell responses to AZD1222 COVID-19 vaccine. Study results and limitations: Spike-specific TCR repertoires showed rising breadth and depth after two AZD1222 doses. AZD1222 recipients seropositive at baseline numbered only five to seven. Of spike-specific TCRs, nearly half reportedly target regions left unmutated in variants.

The germline CDR1 and CDR2 sequences are SGHTA and FQGNSA. The CDR3 has 15 residues. Trimming at V came to 5 bases and at J to 0 bases, leaving 3 bases not matched to a gene. Concerning this clone itself: As yet, its antigen is unknown.

Assay: immunoSEQ multiplex PCR; the TCRdb copy retains only in-frame clones and omits some. The table records some 170,000 clones, roughly 88% of them present only once. The receptor's source is an adult who received the AZD1222 COVID-19 vaccine. This chain links TRBV7-2 with TRBJ1-4; the match to TRBD1 covers 7 bases. The input for sequencing was peripheral blood, taken 28 days after the second AZD1222 dose. This CDR3 is CASSVGTATNEKLFF. CDR3 DNA sequence: TGTGCCAGCAGCGTCGGGACAGCAACTAATGAAAAACTGTTTTTT.